The 6 T cell receptor beta chains given below trace back to one sample, sequenced in a study. Profiling relied on immunoSEQ multiplex PCR, and the TCRdb table lists in-frame clones only, not all of them. The data contain 60,000 to 85,000 clones, about 93% of them singletons. Material for sequencing was PBMCs. The receptor source for this set is a middle-aged man with rheumatoid arthritis.

A word on this clone: The sample contains more than one DNA sequence encoding this CDR3. This chain joins TRBV27 and TRBJ1-5, with no clear D. Per the germline V gene, CDR1 is MNHEY and CDR2 is SMNVEV (reference sequence). The CDR3 covers 15 residues. V was shortened by 0 bases and J by 0 bases, with 6 bases between the two germline ends. This chain's CDR3 is CASSLSRYSNQPQHF. The DNA for the CDR3 is TGTGCCAGCAGTTTATCCCGTTATAGCAATCAGCCCCAGCATTTT.

The chain employs TRBV27 and TRBJ2-2; D may correspond to TRBD1 or TRBD2 (5 bases each). The CDR3 covers 16 residues. Trimming left V 5 bases short and J 7 bases short, with 20 bases between. Germline-derived CDR1 and CDR2 are MNHEY and SMNVEV (reference sequence). For the CDR3, the DNA is TGTGCCAGCAGTAGGTCGGGACGTGTATTAGACGGGGAGCTGTTTTTT. It codes for CASSRSGRVLDGELFF.

The V call is TRBV28, the J call TRBJ2-6, with D tentatively TRBD1 (6 bases). Germline-derived CDR1 and CDR2 are MDHEN and SYDVKM. The V and J ends lost 3 bases and 0 bases respectively, with 9 bases between them. CDR3 length: 16 amino acids. CDR3 region: CASSFGQSSGANVLTF. The CDR3 DNA follows: TGTGCCAGCAGTTTTGGACAGAGCTCTGGGGCCAACGTCCTGACTTTC.

The V and J genes are TRBV5-1 and TRBJ1-6; D gene uncertain. From germline, CDR1 is SGHRS and CDR2 YFSETQ. With 0 bases removed from V and 7 bases from J, the gap between germline ends came to 11 bases. This CDR3 is built from 15 residues. The CDR3 reads CASSLEGSRNSPLHF. CDR3 nucleotides: TGCGCCAGCAGCTTGGAGGGCAGCAGGAATTCACCCCTCCACTTT.

The chain recombines TRBV7-3 with TRBJ2-2; D is uncertain. CDR3 length: 13 residues. Germline V gene data show CDR1 as SGHTA and CDR2 as FQGTGA. Trimming pared 2 bases from V and 4 bases from J, leaving 5 bases between. The CDR3 protein is CASSLDSTGELFF. The CDR3 DNA sequence: TGTGCCAGCAGCTTAGATAGCACCGGGGAGCTGTTTTTT. Together with reference TRBV7-3 and TRBJ2-2, the CDR3 gives the full variable domain: GAGVSQTPSNKVTEKGKYVELRCDPISGHTALYWYRQSLGQGPEFLIYFQGTGAADDSGLPNDRFFAVRPEGSVSTLKIQRTERGDSAVYLCASSLDSTGELFFGEGSRLTVL.

The chain joins TRBV19 to TRBJ1-2, with TRBD1 matching over 9 bases. This CDR3 has 15 residues. CDR1 LNHDA and CDR2 SQIVND come from the germline V gene (reference sequence). With 3 bases clipped from V and 1 base from J, the junction kept 3 bases outside the gene matches. DNA for the CDR3: TGTGCCAGTAGTATTCAGGGACAGGGTAACTATGGCTACACCTTC. This translates into CASSIQGQGNYGYTF.